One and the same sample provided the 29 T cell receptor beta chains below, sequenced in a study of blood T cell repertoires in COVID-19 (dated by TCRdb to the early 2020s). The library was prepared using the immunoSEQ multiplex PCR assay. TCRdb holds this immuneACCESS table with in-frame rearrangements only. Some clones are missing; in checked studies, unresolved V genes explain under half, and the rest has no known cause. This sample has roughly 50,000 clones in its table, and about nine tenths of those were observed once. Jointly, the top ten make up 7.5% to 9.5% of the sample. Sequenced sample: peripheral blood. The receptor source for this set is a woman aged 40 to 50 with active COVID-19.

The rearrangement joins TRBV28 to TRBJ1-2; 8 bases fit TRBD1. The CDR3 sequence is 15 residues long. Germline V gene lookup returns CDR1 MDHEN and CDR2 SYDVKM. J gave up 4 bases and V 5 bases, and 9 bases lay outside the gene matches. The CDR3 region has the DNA TGTGCCAGCAGTGCGGGCGGACAGGGCACCTATGGCTACACCTTC. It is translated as CASSAGGQGTYGYTF.

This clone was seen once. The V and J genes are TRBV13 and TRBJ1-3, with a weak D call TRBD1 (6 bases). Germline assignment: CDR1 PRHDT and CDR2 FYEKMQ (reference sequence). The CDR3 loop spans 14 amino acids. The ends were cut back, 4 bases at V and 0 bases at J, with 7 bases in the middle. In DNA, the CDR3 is TGTGCCAGCAGCTCGGACAGCTCTGGAAACACCATATATTTT. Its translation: CASSSDSSGNTIYF. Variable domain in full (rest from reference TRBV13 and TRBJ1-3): AAGVIQSPRHLIKEKRETATLKCYPIPRHDTVYWYQQGPGQDPQFLISFYEKMQSDKGSIPDRFSAQQFSDYHSELNMSSLELGDSALYFCASSSDSSGNTIYFGEGSWLTVV.

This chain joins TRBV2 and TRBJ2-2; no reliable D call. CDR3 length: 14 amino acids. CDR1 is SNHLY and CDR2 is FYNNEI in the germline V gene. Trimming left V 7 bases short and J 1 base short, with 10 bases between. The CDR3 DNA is TGTGCCAGCATTGCGCAGCGGAACACCGGGGAGCTGTTTTTT. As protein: CASIAQRNTGELFF.

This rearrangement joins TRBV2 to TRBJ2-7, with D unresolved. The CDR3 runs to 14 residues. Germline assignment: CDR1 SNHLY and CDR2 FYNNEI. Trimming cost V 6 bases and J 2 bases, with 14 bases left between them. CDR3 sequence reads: CASSQTVLTYEQYF. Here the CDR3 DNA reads TGTGCCAGCAGCCAAACGGTCCTAACCTACGAGCAGTACTTC.

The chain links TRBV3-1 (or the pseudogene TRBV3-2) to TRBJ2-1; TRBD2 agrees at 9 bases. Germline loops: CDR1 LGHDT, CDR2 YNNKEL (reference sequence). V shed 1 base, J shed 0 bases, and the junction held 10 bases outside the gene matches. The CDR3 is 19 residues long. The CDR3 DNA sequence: TGTGCCAGCAGCCAAGGCTTAGCGGGGGACCTGAGCTCCTACAATGAGCAGTTCTTC. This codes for CASSQGLAGDLSSYNEQFF.

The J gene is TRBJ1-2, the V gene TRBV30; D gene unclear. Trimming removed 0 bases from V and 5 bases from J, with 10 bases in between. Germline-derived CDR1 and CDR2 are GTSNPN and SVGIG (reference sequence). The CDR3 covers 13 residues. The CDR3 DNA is TGTGCCTGGAGTGTACTAGTAGGGTATGGCTACACCTTC. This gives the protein CAWSVLVGYGYTF.

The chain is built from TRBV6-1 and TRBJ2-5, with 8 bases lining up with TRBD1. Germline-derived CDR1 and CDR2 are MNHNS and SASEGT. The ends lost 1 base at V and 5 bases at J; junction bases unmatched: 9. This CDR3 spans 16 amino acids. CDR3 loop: CASSEGSGGFSETQYF. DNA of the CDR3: TGTGCCAGCAGTGAAGGTTCAGGGGGCTTTTCGGAGACCCAGTACTTC.

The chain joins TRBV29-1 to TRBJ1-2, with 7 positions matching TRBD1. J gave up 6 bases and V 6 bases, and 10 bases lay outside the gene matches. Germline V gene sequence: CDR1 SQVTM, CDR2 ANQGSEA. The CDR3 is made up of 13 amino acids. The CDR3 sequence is CSVNSQGWNGYTF. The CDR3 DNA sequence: TGCAGCGTAAATTCACAGGGGTGGAATGGCTACACCTTC.

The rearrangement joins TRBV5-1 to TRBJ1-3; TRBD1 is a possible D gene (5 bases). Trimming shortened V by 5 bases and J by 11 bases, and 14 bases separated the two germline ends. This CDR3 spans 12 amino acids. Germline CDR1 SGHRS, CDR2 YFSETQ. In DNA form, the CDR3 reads TGCGCCAGCAGTCCCCAGGGATTCCCCATATATTTT. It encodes CASSPQGFPIYF.

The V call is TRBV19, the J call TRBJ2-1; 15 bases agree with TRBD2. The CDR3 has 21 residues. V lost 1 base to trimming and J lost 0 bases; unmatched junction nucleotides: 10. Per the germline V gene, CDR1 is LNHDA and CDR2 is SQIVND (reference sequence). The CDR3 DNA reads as TGTGCCAGTAGTATAGTGAGTTGGACTAGCGGGGGGGTCAGCTCCTACAATGAGCAGTTCTTC. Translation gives CASSIVSWTSGGVSSYNEQFF.

CDR3 protein: CAISRDRVAEAFF. CDR3 DNA: TGTGCCATCAGCCGGGACAGGGTCGCTGAAGCTTTCTTT. The chain employs TRBV10-3 and TRBJ1-1, with 9 bases that match TRBD1. The CDR3 spans 13 residues. The V segment lost 6 bases and the J segment 6 bases; nucleotides outside the gene matches: 5. CDR1 and CDR2 (germline): ENHRY, SYGVKD.

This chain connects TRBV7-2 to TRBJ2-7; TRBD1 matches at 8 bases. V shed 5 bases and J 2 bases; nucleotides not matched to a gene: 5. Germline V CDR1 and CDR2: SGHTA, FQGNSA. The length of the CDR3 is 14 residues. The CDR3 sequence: CASSDRDRTYEQYF. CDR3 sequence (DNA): TGTGCCAGCAGCGACCGGGACAGGACCTACGAGCAGTACTTC. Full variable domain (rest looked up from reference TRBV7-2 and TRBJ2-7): GAGVSQSPSNKVTEKGKDVELRCDPISGHTALYWYRQSLGQGLEFLIYFQGNSAPDKSGLPSDRFSAERTGGSVSTLTIQRTQQEDSAVYLCASSDRDRTYEQYFGPGTRLTVT.

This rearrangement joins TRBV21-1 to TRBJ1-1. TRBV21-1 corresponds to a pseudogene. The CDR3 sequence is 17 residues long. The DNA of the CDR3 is TGTGCCAGCAGCAGCATCGGGGCAGCGGAGGGGCACACTGAAGCTTTCTTT. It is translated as CASSSIGAAEGHTEAFF.

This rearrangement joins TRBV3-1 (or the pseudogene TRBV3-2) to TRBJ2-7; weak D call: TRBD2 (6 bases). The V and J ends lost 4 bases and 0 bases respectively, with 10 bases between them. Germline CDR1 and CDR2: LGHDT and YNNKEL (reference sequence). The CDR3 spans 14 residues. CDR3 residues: CASSLRDFSYEQYF. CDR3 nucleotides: TGTGCCAGCAGCCTGAGGGACTTCTCCTACGAGCAGTACTTC.

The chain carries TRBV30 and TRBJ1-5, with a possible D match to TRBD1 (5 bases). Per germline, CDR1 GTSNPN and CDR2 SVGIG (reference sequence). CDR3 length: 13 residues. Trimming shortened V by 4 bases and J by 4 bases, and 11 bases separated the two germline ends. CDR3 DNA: TGTGCCTGGAATTGGAAGGGGAATCAGCCCCAGCATTTT. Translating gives CAWNWKGNQPQHF. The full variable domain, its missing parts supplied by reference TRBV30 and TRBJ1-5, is SQTIHQWPATLVQPVGSPLSLECTVEGTSNPNLYWYRQAAGRGLQLLFYSVGIGQISSEVPQNLSASRPQDRQFILSSKKLLLSDSGFYLCAWNWKGNQPQHFGDGTRLSIL.

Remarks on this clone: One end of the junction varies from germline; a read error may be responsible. In DNA form, the CDR3 reads TGTGCCAGTAGTTACAGGGCGGGTTATGGCTACACCTTC. This gives the protein CASSYRAGYGYTF. The genes are TRBV6-5 and TRBJ1-2, with D possibly being TRBD1 (6 bases). The CDR3 consists of 13 residues. Germline V CDR1 and CDR2: MNHEY, SVGAGI.

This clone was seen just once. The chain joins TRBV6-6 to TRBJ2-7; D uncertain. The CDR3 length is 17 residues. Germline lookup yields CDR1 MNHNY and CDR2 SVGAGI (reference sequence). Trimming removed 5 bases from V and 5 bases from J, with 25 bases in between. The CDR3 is CASSQRPPGSLTHEQYF. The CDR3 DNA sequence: TGTGCCAGCAGTCAGCGACCCCCCGGGTCGCTCACCCACGAGCAGTACTTC.

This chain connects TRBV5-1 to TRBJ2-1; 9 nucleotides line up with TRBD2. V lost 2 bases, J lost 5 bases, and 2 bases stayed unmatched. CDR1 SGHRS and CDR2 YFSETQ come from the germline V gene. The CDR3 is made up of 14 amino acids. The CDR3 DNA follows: TGCGCCAGCAGCTTAGCGGGGGGAGACAATGAGCAGTTCTTC. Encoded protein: CASSLAGGDNEQFF.

The CDR3 DNA follows: TGCGCCAGCAGCGGGGACACCTCTGGAAACACCATATATTTT. Its protein product is CASSGDTSGNTIYF. The chain couples TRBV5-1 to TRBJ1-3, with D perhaps TRBD1 (6 bases). The V and J ends lost 4 bases and 0 bases respectively, with 8 bases between them. This CDR3 contains 14 residues. Per the germline V gene, CDR1 is SGHRS and CDR2 is YFSETQ. Complete variable domain (other parts from reference TRBV5-1 and TRBJ1-3): KAGVTQTPRYLIKTRGQQVTLSCSPISGHRSVSWYQQTPGQGLQFLFEYFSETQRNKGNFPGRFSGRQFSNSRSEMNVSTLELGDSALYLCASSGDTSGNTIYFGEGSWLTVV.

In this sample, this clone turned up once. The CDR3 reads CASSQGGGYTF. The CDR3 DNA sequence: TGTGCCAGCAGCCAAGGAGGGGGCTACACCTTC. The chain couples TRBV3-1 (or the pseudogene TRBV3-2) to TRBJ1-2; D is undetermined. Germline CDR1 is LGHDT and CDR2 is YNNKEL (reference sequence). The CDR3 length is 11 residues. Trimming cost V 1 base and J 8 bases, with 5 bases left between them.

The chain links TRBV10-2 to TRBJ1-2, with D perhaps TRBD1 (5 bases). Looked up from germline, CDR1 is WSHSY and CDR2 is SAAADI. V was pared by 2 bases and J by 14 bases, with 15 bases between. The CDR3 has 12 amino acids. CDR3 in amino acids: CASSETVDTPTF. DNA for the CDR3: TGCGCCAGCAGTGAGACCGTGGACACCCCAACCTTC.

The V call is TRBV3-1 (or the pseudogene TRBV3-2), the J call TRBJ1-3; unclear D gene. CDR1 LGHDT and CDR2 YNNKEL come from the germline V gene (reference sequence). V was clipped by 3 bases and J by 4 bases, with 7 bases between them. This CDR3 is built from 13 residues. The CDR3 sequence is CASSQGEGNTIYF. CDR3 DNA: TGTGCCAGCAGCCAGGGCGAGGGAAACACCATATATTTT.

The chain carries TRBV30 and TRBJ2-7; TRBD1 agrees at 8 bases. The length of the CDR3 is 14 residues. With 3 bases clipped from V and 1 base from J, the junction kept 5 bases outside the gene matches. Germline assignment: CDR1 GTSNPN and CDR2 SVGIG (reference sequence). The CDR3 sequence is CAWSRGRLSYEQYF. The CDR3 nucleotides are TGTGCCTGGAGCAGGGGGCGCTTATCCTACGAGCAGTACTTC.

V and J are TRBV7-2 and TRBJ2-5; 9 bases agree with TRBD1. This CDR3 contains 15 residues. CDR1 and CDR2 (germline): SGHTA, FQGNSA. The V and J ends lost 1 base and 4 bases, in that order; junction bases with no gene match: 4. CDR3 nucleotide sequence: TGTGCCAGCAGCTTAGGGGGACAGGGACCAGAGACCCAGTACTTC. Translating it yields CASSLGGQGPETQYF.

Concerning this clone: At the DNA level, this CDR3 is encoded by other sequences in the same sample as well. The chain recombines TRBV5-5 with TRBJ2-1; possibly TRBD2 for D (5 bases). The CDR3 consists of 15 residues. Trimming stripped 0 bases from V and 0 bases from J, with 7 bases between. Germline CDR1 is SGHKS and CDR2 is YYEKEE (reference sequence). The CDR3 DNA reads TGTGCCAGCAGCTTGGACGGGGACTCCTACAATGAGCAGTTCTTC. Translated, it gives CASSLDGDSYNEQFF.

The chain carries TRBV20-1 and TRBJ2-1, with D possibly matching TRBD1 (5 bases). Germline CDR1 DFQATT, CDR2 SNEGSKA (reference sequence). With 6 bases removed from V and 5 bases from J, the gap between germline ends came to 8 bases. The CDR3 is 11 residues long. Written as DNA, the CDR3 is TGCAGTGCCAGGGCGGACAATGAGCAGTTCTTC. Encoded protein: CSARADNEQFF.

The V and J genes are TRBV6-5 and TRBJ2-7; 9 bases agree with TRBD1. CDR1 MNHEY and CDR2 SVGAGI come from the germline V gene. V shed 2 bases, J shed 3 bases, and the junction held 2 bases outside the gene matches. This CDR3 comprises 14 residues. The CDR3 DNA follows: TGTGCCAGCAGTTACCGGGACAGGGTCTACGAGCAGTACTTC. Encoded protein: CASSYRDRVYEQYF.

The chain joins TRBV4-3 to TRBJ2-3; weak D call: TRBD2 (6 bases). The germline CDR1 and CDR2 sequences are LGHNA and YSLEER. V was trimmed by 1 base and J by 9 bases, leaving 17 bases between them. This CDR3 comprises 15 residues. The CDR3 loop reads CASSQVLASSLTQYF. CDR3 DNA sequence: TGCGCCAGCAGCCAAGTACTAGCTTCATCTCTCACGCAGTATTTT.

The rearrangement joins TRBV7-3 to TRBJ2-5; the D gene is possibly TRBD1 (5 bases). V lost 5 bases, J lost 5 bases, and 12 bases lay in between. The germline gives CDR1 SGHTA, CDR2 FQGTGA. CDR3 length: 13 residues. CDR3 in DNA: TGTGCCAGCAGCCCAGGGCCCGAGGAGACCCAGTACTTC. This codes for CASSPGPEETQYF.